These T cell receptor beta chains were read from a single sample in a study of radiotherapy plus CTLA-4 blockade in lung cancer. Only in-frame clones appear in the TCRdb table, and some are missing; sequencing was by immunoSEQ multiplex PCR. This sample carries tens of thousands of clones, roughly four fifths of them seen once, and the ten largest clones take 0.82%. Sequences were derived from peripheral blood, sampled from a patient treated with radiotherapy plus ipilimumab. These receptors were collected from a human donor with non-small cell lung cancer who had stable disease on radiotherapy plus ipilimumab. Each CDR3 is given with its conserved first and last residue. Fields, in order: D gene, clone size, J gene, V gene, CDR3 protein, CDR3 DNA. The D gene is left open where the match is weak. Size tells how often a clone was seen (once, few, many) or the class of an expanded clone, and some rows leave it out.

d_call: TRBD2; clone_size: NA; j_call: TRBJ2-7; v_call: TRBV5-1; cdr3_aa: CASSLVGSGIKEQYF; cdr3_nt: TGCGCCAGCAGCTTGGTCGGTAGCGGGATAAAGGAGCAGTACTTC
d_call: TRBD2; clone_size: NA; j_call: TRBJ2-1; v_call: TRBV11-3; cdr3_aa: CASSRGTSGSNEQFF; cdr3_nt: TGTGCCAGCAGCCGTGGGACTAGCGGGTCCAATGAGCAGTTCTTC
d_call: NA; clone_size: NA; j_call: TRBJ1-5; v_call: TRBV19; cdr3_aa: CASSMLLGASNQPQHF; cdr3_nt: TGTGCCAGTAGTATGCTTTTGGGCGCTAGCAATCAGCCCCAGCATTTT
d_call: NA; clone_size: NA; j_call: TRBJ2-5; v_call: TRBV5-4; cdr3_aa: CAISLAQETQYF; cdr3_nt: TGTGCCATTTCATTAGCCCAAGAGACCCAGTACTTC
d_call: TRBD1; clone_size: NA; j_call: TRBJ1-1; v_call: TRBV6-6; cdr3_aa: CASGDRDGTEAFF; cdr3_nt: TGTGCCAGCGGGGACAGAGATGGGACTGAAGCTTTCTTT
d_call: NA; clone_size: NA; j_call: TRBJ1-2; v_call: TRBV5-1; cdr3_aa: CASSFSRPHREGYTF; cdr3_nt: TGCGCCAGCAGCTTCTCCAGGCCCCATAGGGAAGGCTACACCTTC
d_call: NA; clone_size: NA; j_call: TRBJ2-1; v_call: TRBV4-1; cdr3_aa: CASSQDHGRAGYNEQFF; cdr3_nt: TGCGCCAGCAGCCAAGATCATGGCAGGGCGGGCTACAATGAGCAGTTCTTC
d_call: NA; clone_size: NA; j_call: TRBJ2-7; v_call: TRBV18; cdr3_aa: CASSPALGPYEQYF; cdr3_nt: TGTGCCAGCTCACCGGCCTTGGGCCCCTACGAGCAGTACTTC
d_call: NA; clone_size: once; j_call: TRBJ2-5; v_call: TRBV2; cdr3_aa: CASSDLGIETQYF; cdr3_nt: TGTGCCAGCAGTGATTTGGGAATTGAGACCCAGTACTTC
d_call: TRBD2; clone_size: NA; j_call: TRBJ2-3; v_call: TRBV6-1; cdr3_aa: CASSVTAGAPPDTQYF; cdr3_nt: TGTGCCAGCAGTGTCACAGCGGGGGCCCCCCCAGATACGCAGTATTTT
d_call: NA; clone_size: few; j_call: TRBJ2-7; v_call: TRBV7-9; cdr3_aa: CASSFVSRGGSYEQYF; cdr3_nt: TGTGCCAGCAGCTTCGTGTCCAGAGGGGGCTCCTACGAGCAGTACTTC
d_call: NA; clone_size: NA; j_call: TRBJ2-7; v_call: TRBV27; cdr3_aa: CASSPRVVSYEQYF; cdr3_nt: TGTGCCAGCAGCCCCCGCGTGGTTTCCTACGAGCAGTACTTC
d_call: NA; clone_size: few; j_call: TRBJ1-2; v_call: TRBV6-1; cdr3_aa: CASSEGQIFYGYTF; cdr3_nt: TGTGCCAGCAGTGAAGGTCAGATTTTCTATGGCTACACCTTC
d_call: NA; clone_size: once; j_call: TRBJ1-5; v_call: TRBV11-2; cdr3_aa: CASSLGANQPQHF; cdr3_nt: TGTGCCAGCAGCTTAGGGGCCAATCAGCCCCAGCATTTT
d_call: NA; clone_size: few; j_call: TRBJ2-5; v_call: TRBV14; cdr3_aa: CASSLTQGSQETQYF; cdr3_nt: TGTGCCAGCAGCCTGACACAGGGAAGCCAAGAGACCCAGTACTTC
d_call: NA; clone_size: NA; j_call: TRBJ2-6; v_call: TRBV18; cdr3_aa: CASSRTLDSGANVLTF; cdr3_nt: TGTGCCAGCTCACGTACACTGGACTCTGGGGCCAACGTCCTGACTTTC
d_call: NA; clone_size: NA; j_call: TRBJ1-4; v_call: TRBV9; cdr3_aa: CASSVGLGRGAEKLFF; cdr3_nt: TGTGCCAGCAGCGTAGGTCTGGGCAGGGGTGCTGAAAAACTGTTTTTT
d_call: TRBD2; clone_size: once; j_call: TRBJ2-7; v_call: TRBV28; cdr3_aa: CASSSQGLGTSGRAYEQYF; cdr3_nt: TGTGCCAGCAGTTCCCAGGGTTTAGGGACAAGCGGGAGGGCCTACGAGCAGTACTTC
d_call: NA; clone_size: NA; j_call: TRBJ2-7; v_call: TRBV7-9; cdr3_aa: CASSLQFEQYF; cdr3_nt: TGTGCCAGCAGCCTCCAATTCGAGCAGTACTTC
d_call: NA; clone_size: once; j_call: TRBJ1-6; v_call: TRBV5-1; cdr3_aa: CASSLEGASPLHF; cdr3_nt: TGCGCCAGCAGCTTGGAAGGGGCTTCACCCCTCCACTTT
d_call: NA; clone_size: NA; j_call: TRBJ2-2; v_call: TRBV4-1; cdr3_aa: CASSFREHRGAGNTGELFF; cdr3_nt: TGCGCCAGCAGCTTCCGGGAACACCGGGGAGCAGGGAACACCGGGGAGCTGTTTTTT
d_call: NA; clone_size: NA; j_call: TRBJ2-7; v_call: TRBV28; cdr3_aa: CASRPTAAGAYEQYF; cdr3_nt: TGTGCCAGCAGACCCACAGCCGCGGGTGCCTACGAGCAGTACTTC
d_call: TRBD2; clone_size: once; j_call: TRBJ2-7; v_call: TRBV9; cdr3_aa: CASSLSSGGPYEQYF; cdr3_nt: TGTGCCAGCAGCCTTTCTAGCGGGGGTCCCTACGAGCAGTACTTC
d_call: TRBD1; clone_size: NA; j_call: TRBJ2-1; v_call: TRBV11-2; cdr3_aa: CASSSGQGSSYNEQFF; cdr3_nt: TGTGCCAGCAGCTCTGGACAGGGGAGCTCCTACAATGAGCAGTTCTTC
d_call: NA; clone_size: NA; j_call: TRBJ2-3; v_call: TRBV1; cdr3_aa: CTSSGRTDTQYF; cdr3_nt: TGCACCAGCAGCGGGCGCACAGATACGCAGTATTTT
d_call: NA; clone_size: NA; j_call: TRBJ1-1; v_call: TRBV6-1; cdr3_aa: CASRSLGRSNTEAFF; cdr3_nt: TGTGCCAGCAGAAGCCTTGGACGGTCAAACACTGAAGCTTTCTTT
d_call: NA; clone_size: few; j_call: TRBJ2-5; v_call: TRBV6-6; cdr3_aa: CASSYSARGETQYF; cdr3_nt: TGTGCCAGCAGTTACTCGGCCAGGGGAGAGACCCAGTACTTC
d_call: NA; clone_size: NA; j_call: TRBJ1-1; v_call: TRBV19; cdr3_aa: CASSKSAWGTEAFF; cdr3_nt: TGTGCCAGTAGTAAATCAGCGTGGGGCACTGAAGCTTTCTTT
d_call: TRBD1; clone_size: once; j_call: TRBJ1-1; v_call: TRBV7-3; cdr3_aa: CASSFGQGTEAFF; cdr3_nt: TGTGCCAGCAGCTTTGGACAGGGGACTGAAGCTTTCTTT
d_call: TRBD2; clone_size: few; j_call: TRBJ2-7; v_call: TRBV18; cdr3_aa: CASSPRRSGGFYEQYF; cdr3_nt: TGTGCCAGCTCACCACGAAGGAGCGGGGGGTTCTACGAGCAGTACTTC
d_call: TRBD1; clone_size: NA; j_call: TRBJ2-7; v_call: TRBV5-1; cdr3_aa: CASSWGDRAYEQYF; cdr3_nt: TGCGCCAGCAGCTGGGGGGACAGGGCCTACGAGCAGTACTTT
d_call: NA; clone_size: NA; j_call: TRBJ2-3; v_call: TRBV2; cdr3_aa: CASSKQFARRDTQYF; cdr3_nt: TGTGCCAGCAGTAAACAGTTTGCCCGACGAGATACGCAGTATTTT
d_call: TRBD1; clone_size: few; j_call: TRBJ1-6; v_call: TRBV7-9; cdr3_aa: CASRDTGDSPLHF; cdr3_nt: TGTGCCAGCAGGGACACAGGGGATTCACCCCTCCACTTT